This T cell receptor (beta chain) derives from a study of post-analysis software for immune sequencing data. Study-wide results and limits: Relative to controls, patients had a handful of TRBV segments at higher frequency, with TRBV5-6, TRBV5-1 and TRBV20-1 among these.

Presence of unique molecular identifiers characterized the TCR beta cDNA libraries. TCRdb redid the calling of the PCR reads with MiXCR, one entry per CDR3 protein. The data show roughly 540,000 distinct CDR3 sequences, 34% seen once. CDR1 and CDR2 from the germline V gene are SGHTA and FQGTGA. This CDR3 is 14 amino acids long. Trimming took 4 bases from V and 7 from J; bases not matched to a gene: 6. Only a few counts were recorded for this clonotype. The antigen is not known. This TCR derives from a girl aged 2-17 years with multiple sclerosis. The sequenced material came from blood. V usage is TRBV7-3 and J usage is TRBJ2-1; TRBD1 aligns across 8 bases. The CDR3 nucleotides read TGTGCCAGCAGCTCAAAACAGGGGGAGAATGAGCAGTTCTTC. Amino acids: CASSSKQGENEQFF.